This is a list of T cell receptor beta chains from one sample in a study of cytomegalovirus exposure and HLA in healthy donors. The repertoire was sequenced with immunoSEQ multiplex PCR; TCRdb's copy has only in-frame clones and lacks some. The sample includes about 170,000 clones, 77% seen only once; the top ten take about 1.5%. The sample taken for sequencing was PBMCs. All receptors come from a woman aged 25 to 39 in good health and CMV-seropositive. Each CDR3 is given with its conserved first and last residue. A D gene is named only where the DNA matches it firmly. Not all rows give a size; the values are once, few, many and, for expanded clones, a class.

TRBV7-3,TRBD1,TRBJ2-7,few,TGTGCCAGCAGCTTATTTGGACAGGGCTACGAGCAGTACTTC,CASSLFGQGYEQYF
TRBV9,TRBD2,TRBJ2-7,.,TGTGCCAGCAGCGTAGGGGCTAGCGGGGGTAGGGTCGAGCAGTACTTC,CASSVGASGGRVEQYF
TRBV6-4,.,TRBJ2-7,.,TGTGCCAGCAGTGACCCAGCAGGGTTGCCCTACGAGCAGTACTTC,CASSDPAGLPYEQYF
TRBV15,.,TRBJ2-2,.,TGTGCCACCCAAAATGGGGAGCTACCGGCCGGGGAGCTGTTTTTT,CATQNGELPAGELFF
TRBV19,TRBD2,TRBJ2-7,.,TGTGCCAGTAGTATAGCAACTAGCGGGAGGTTCTACGAGCAGTACTTC,CASSIATSGRFYEQYF
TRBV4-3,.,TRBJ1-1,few,TGCGCCAGCAGCCAAGAGTGGGGAGCGAACACTGAAGCTTTCTTT,CASSQEWGANTEAFF
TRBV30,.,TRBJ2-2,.,TGTGCCTGGAGGGGACTTCACACCGGGGAGCTGTTTTTT,CAWRGLHTGELFF
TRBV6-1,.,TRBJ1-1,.,TGTGCCAGCAGCCCCACCGGGGGGAACACTGAAGCTTTCTTT,CASSPTGGNTEAFF
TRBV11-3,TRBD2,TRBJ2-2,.,TGTGCCAGCAGCGGGGGCCCTCGGACTAGCGGCACCGGGGAGCTGTTTTTT,CASSGGPRTSGTGELFF
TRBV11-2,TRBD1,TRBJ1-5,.,TGTGCCAGCAGCCATGGGGCGGGACAGAATCAGCCCCAGCATTTT,CASSHGAGQNQPQHF
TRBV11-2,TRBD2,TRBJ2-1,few,TGTGCCAGCAGCTCCCCTAGCGGAACTGCCTACAATGAGCAGTTCTTC,CASSSPSGTAYNEQFF
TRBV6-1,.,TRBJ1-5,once,TGTGCCAGCAGTGGTGAGTCTTTCGGCAATCAGCCCCAGCATTTT,CASSGESFGNQPQHF
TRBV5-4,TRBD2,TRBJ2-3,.,TGTGCCAGCAGCCTAGGACTAGCGGGAGGCTCGGATACGCAGTATTTT,CASSLGLAGGSDTQYF
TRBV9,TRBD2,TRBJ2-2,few,TGTGCCAGCAGCCCCGCCTCTAGCGGGAGCACCGGGGAGCTGTTTTTT,CASSPASSGSTGELFF
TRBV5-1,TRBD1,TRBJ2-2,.,TGCGCCAGCAGGGAGGGACAGGCGAACACCGGGGAGCTGTTTTTT,CASREGQANTGELFF
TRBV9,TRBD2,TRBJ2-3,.,TGTGCCAGCAGCGTATGGACTAGTAGCACAGATACGCAGTATTTT,CASSVWTSSTDTQYF
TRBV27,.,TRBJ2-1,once,TGTGCCAGCAGTCTCGGGGTGAGCTCCTACAATGAGCAGTTCTTC,CASSLGVSSYNEQFF
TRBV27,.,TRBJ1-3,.,TGTGCCAGCAGTTTATCTTCAGGTGGAAACACCATATATTTT,CASSLSSGGNTIYF
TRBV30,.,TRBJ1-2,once,TGTGCCTGGAGTAAAAACATCTATGGCTACACCTTC,CAWSKNIYGYTF
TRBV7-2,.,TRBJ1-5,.,TGTGCCAGCAGCTTAGACAGATGGAACGGGCCCCAGCATTTT,CASSLDRWNGPQHF
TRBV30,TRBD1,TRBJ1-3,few,TGTGCCTGGAACAGGGGGCTTGGAAACACCATATATTTT,CAWNRGLGNTIYF
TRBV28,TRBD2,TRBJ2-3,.,TGTGCCAGCAGGATTTCGCTAGCGGGATCAGATACGCAGTATTTT,CASRISLAGSDTQYF
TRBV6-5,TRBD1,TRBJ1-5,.,TGTGCCAGCAGTAGCGACAGGGATCAGCCCCAGCATTTT,CASSSDRDQPQHF
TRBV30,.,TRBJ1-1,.,TGTGCCTGGGACCGGGGGGGAATAAAAACTGAAGCTTTCTTT,CAWDRGGIKTEAFF
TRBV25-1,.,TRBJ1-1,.,TGTGCCAGCAGCGACAGGAAAGCTTTCTTT,CASSDRKAFF
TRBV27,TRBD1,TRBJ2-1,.,TGTGCCAGCAGTGCCTTATCCTTTAACAGGGGGCCGTGGGGCAATGAGCAGTTCTTC,CASSALSFNRGPWGNEQFF
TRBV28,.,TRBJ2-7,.,TGTGCCAGCACCCCGGGCGGGTGGTCCAGCTCCTACGAGCAGTACTTC,CASTPGGWSSSYEQYF
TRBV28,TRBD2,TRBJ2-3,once,TGTGCCAGCGAACCAATCAGCGGGAGCTGGGCAGATACGCAGTATTTT,CASEPISGSWADTQYF
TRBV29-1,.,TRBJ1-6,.,TGCAGCGCCGGGGGAATCAATTCACCCCTCCACTTT,CSAGGINSPLHF
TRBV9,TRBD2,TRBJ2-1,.,TGTGCCAGCAGCGTAGCTTTGGCTAGCGGGAACTACAATGAGCAGTTCTTC,CASSVALASGNYNEQFF
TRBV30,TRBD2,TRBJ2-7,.,TGTGCCTGGAGTAGGGGCGGGAGTTGGTACGAGCAGTACTTC,CAWSRGGSWYEQYF
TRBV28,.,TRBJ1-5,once,TGTGCCAGCATCTTACATGGGGGGGGAAATCAGCCCCAGCATTTT,CASILHGGGNQPQHF
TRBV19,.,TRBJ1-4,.,TGTGCCAGTAGTGGGCCGGCTGAAAAACTGTTTTTT,CASSGPAEKLFF
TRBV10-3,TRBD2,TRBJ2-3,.,TGTGCCATCAGTGATTCAAGGACTAGCGGCACAGATACGCAGTATTTT,CAISDSRTSGTDTQYF
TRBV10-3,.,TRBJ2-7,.,TGTGCCATCAGTGGTCCGGGACAAGGAGGTCACGAGCAGTACTTC,CAISGPGQGGHEQYF
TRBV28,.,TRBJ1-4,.,TGTGCCAGCAGTTCCCCCCAGGGGGAAAAACTGTTTTTT,CASSSPQGEKLFF
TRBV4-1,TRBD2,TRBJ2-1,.,TGCGCCAGCAGCCAAGAGGAGACTAGCGGTTACAATGAGCAGTTCTTC,CASSQEETSGYNEQFF
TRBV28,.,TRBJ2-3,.,TGTGCCAGCAGTTTCTTTGCGGAGAGCACAGATACGCAGTATTTT,CASSFFAESTDTQYF
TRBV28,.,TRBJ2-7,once,TGTGCCAGCAGTATCGGCGGAGACTACGAGCAGTACTTC,CASSIGGDYEQYF
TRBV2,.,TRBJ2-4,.,TGTGCCAGCAGTGAGACTAGTCAATCAAACATTCAGTACTTC,CASSETSQSNIQYF
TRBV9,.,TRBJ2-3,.,TGTGCCAGCAGCCCAACTAGCACAGATACGCAGTATTTT,CASSPTSTDTQYF
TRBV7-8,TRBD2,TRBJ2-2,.,TGTGCCAGCAGCTTAGAAGTCGGGAGGGCCGTCACCGGGGAGCTGTTTTTT,CASSLEVGRAVTGELFF
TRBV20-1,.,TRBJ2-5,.,TGCAGTGCTAGCCTGCAAGAGACCCAGTACTTC,CSASLQETQYF
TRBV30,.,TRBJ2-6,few,TGTGCCTGGAGTGTACTAGCTGGGGCCAACGTCCTGACTTTC,CAWSVLAGANVLTF
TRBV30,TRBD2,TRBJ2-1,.,TGTGCCTGGACCCCAGGGACTAGCGGGAGTTCCAATGAGCAGTTCTTC,CAWTPGTSGSSNEQFF
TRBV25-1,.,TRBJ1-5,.,TGTGCCAGCAGTGCCCTGGGGGGGTTGGATCAGCCCCAGCATTTT,CASSALGGLDQPQHF
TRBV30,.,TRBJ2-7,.,TGTGCCTGGAGTTTGGGCGGGTCCTCCTACGAGCAGTACTTC,CAWSLGGSSYEQYF
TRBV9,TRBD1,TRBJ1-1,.,TGTGCCAGCAGCGACACAGGGGTGACTGAAGCTTTCTTT,CASSDTGVTEAFF